Listed here is a single TCR beta chain. The antigen remains unidentified. This sample is drawn from a study of cytomegalovirus exposure and HLA in healthy donors. Across the study: Drawn from HLA-typed donors, around 85 million unique TCRs were held in an early data release. Study findings and constraints: Researchers counted roughly 150 TCR beta chains as cytomegalovirus-associated. An ancestry cluster, one associated with Asian ancestry, reportedly showed fewer N-insertions than the approximately 650-donor mean in a later analysis.

Germline CDR1 SGHAT, CDR2 FQNNGV. The V gene lost 4 bases and the J gene lost 5 bases, with 6 bases spanning the gap. CDR3 size: 12 residues. Primers included in the PCR were 60 Vbeta and 13 Jbeta primers. The assay was immunoSEQ multiplex PCR, and TCRdb's table has in-frame clones only and misses some. Among 250,000 to 300,000 clones listed, around 90% were seen once. This clonotype was sampled from a girl between 2 and 10 years old in good health and CMV-seronegative. Sequencing was carried out using PBMCs. V usage is TRBV11-2 and J usage is TRBJ2-1; D is ambiguous. CDR3 DNA sequence: TGTGCCAGCAGCTCTACCCACAATGAGCAGTTCTTC. It is translated as CASSSTHNEQFF.